This T cell receptor (beta chain) was obtained from a study of control samples from healthy donors and cancer patients. Data came from immunoSEQ multiplex PCR; TCRdb stores just in-frame clones and leaves some out. The table has 90,000 or so clones, roughly 89% seen once; the top ten hold 8.5% to 10%. V lost 4 bases and J 3 bases, leaving 9 bases between the germline ends. CDR1 is GTSNPN and CDR2 is SVGIG in the germline V gene (reference sequence). The CDR3 runs 12 residues. The receptor was derived from a woman between 50 and 59 years old with colorectal cancer. J is TRBJ1-2 and V is TRBV30; D is unclear. Sequenced material: PBMCs. CDR3 amino acids: CAWKTPYYGYTF. The CDR3 coding sequence is TGTGCCTGGAAGACTCCTTACTATGGCTACACCTTC.